These 6 T cell receptor beta chains share one sample of origin, sequenced in a study of cytomegalovirus exposure and HLA in healthy donors. Measured with immunoSEQ multiplex PCR; TCRdb has only the in-frame clones, and not every one. The sample yields just under 150,000 clones, about 91% seen once. Material for sequencing was PBMCs. The receptors stem from a man younger than 35 in good health and CMV-seropositive.

The chain links TRBV4-2 to TRBJ1-2; tentatively, D is TRBD1 (6 bases). CDR3 size: 13 residues. Germline CDR1 is LGHNA and CDR2 is YNFKEQ. The ends were cut back, 6 bases at V and 7 bases at J, with 15 bases in the middle. CDR3 DNA sequence: TGTGCCAGCAGTTTTGGGGTACAGGGTGGCTACACCTTC. It is translated as CASSFGVQGGYTF.

The genes are TRBV30 and TRBJ2-4, with 11 bases fitting TRBD2. This CDR3 contains 16 residues. J lost 5 bases, V lost 7 bases, and 13 bases had no gene match. The germline gives CDR1 GTSNPN, CDR2 SVGIG (reference sequence). The CDR3 spells CASDSGRVIWENIQYF. The CDR3 DNA sequence: TGTGCCTCAGATAGCGGGAGGGTCATTTGGGAAAACATTCAGTACTTC.

The rearrangement joins TRBV19 to TRBJ2-3; TRBD2 agrees at 7 bases. The CDR3 sequence is 14 residues long. J gave up 4 bases and V 2 bases, and 3 bases lay outside the gene matches. Germline-derived CDR1 and CDR2 are LNHDA and SQIVND (reference sequence). In DNA, the CDR3 is TGTGCCAGTAGTATACGGGGGGAATCAGATACGCAGTATTTT. Translation gives CASSIRGESDTQYF.

The chain has TRBV2 and TRBJ1-1, with 7 positions matching TRBD1. Unmatched junction bases numbered 10, after V lost 7 bases and J lost 5 bases. CDR1 is SNHLY, CDR2 FYNNEI, per germline. This CDR3 comprises 14 residues. For the CDR3, the DNA is TGTGCCAGCAAAGGACAGGCCGCGGGAACTGAAGCTTTCTTT. This sequence encodes CASKGQAAGTEAFF.

The V gene is TRBV29-1, the J gene TRBJ1-1, with TRBD1 identical over 7 bases. After removal of 7 bases from V and 2 bases from J, the junction contained 7 bases not matched to a gene. The CDR3 length is 13 residues. From germline, CDR1 is SQVTM and CDR2 ANQGSEA. CDR3 in amino acids: CSGEQGKNTEAFF. Written as DNA, the CDR3 is TGCAGCGGGGAACAGGGGAAAAACACTGAAGCTTTCTTT. The whole variable domain, remainder taken from reference TRBV29-1 and TRBJ1-1, is SAVISQKPSRDICQRGTSLTIQCQVDSQVTMMFWYRQQPGQSLTLIATANQGSEATYESGFVIDKFPISRPNLTFSTLTVSNMSPEDSSIYLCSGEQGKNTEAFFGQGTRLTVV.

The chain carries TRBV10-3 and TRBJ2-7; 7 bases align to TRBD2. The CDR3 totals 14 residues. Looked up from germline, CDR1 is ENHRY and CDR2 is SYGVKD. V dropped 3 bases and J dropped 6; count of bases not matched to a gene: 8. For the CDR3, the DNA is TGTGCCATCAGTGACCTAGCGGAGGTAGCCGAGCAGTACTTC. The encoded protein is CAISDLAEVAEQYF.